Listed below are T cell receptor beta chains from one sample, sequenced in a study of blood T cell repertoires in COVID-19. Assay: immunoSEQ multiplex PCR; the TCRdb copy retains only in-frame clones and omits some. Seen here are a few hundred thousand clones, around 86% observed once, and the top ten hold 4% to 5.5%. The sequencing input was peripheral blood. Receptor source: a human donor in a cohort sampled during active COVID-19. The CDR3 runs from the conserved cysteine through the conserved F or W. Fields, in order: D gene, clone size, V gene, J gene, CDR3 DNA, CDR3 protein. D genes are given only for firm matches. Clone size is not always given. Where it is, it says once, few, many or a class for expanded clones.

.	once	TRBV18	TRBJ2-7	TGTGCCAGCTCACCACAATGGACAGCCTCCTACGAGCAGTACTTC	CASSPQWTASYEQYF
TRBD1	.	TRBV2	TRBJ1-2	TGTGCCAGCAGTCCCCGGACAGGGTCGAACTATGGCTACACCTTC	CASSPRTGSNYGYTF
.	.	TRBV5-6	TRBJ1-2	TGTGCCAGCAGCTTGTCCACTGACTATGGCTACACCTTC	CASSLSTDYGYTF
.	few	TRBV7-9	TRBJ2-2	TGTGCCAGCAGCTTCGGACAGACCGGGGAGCTGTTTTTT	CASSFGQTGELFF
TRBD1	.	TRBV5-4	TRBJ2-7	TGTGCCAGCAGCCCCACAGGGGGATCCTACGAGCAGTACTTC	CASSPTGGSYEQYF
TRBD1	.	TRBV6-2/TRBV6-3	TRBJ1-3	TGTGCCAGCAGTAAACGACAGGGTGCGGATGGAAACACCATATATTTT	CASSKRQGADGNTIYF
.	.	TRBV9	TRBJ1-3	TGTGCCAGCAGCCCCGGTATATTTGGAAACACCATATATTTT	CASSPGIFGNTIYF
TRBD1	.	TRBV19	TRBJ1-5	TGTGCCAGTAGAGTACAGGGGTTTAGCAATCAGCCCCAGCATTTT	CASRVQGFSNQPQHF
.	once	TRBV4-1	TRBJ1-2	TGCGCCAGCAGCCCCCCCGGCAGGGATTGGGCTAACTATGGCTACACCTTC	CASSPPGRDWANYGYTF
.	.	TRBV5-4	TRBJ2-2	TGTGCCAGCGGCATATTTACAGACGGGGAGCTGTTTTTT	CASGIFTDGELFF
.	.	TRBV2	TRBJ2-7	TGTGCCGCCCGTAAGAGCTACGAGCAGTACTTC	CAARKSYEQYF
.	.	TRBV24-1	TRBJ1-2	TGTGCCACCAGTGATTCGAGACAGCCCTACTATGGCTACACCTTC	CATSDSRQPYYGYTF
.	.	TRBV6-5	TRBJ2-7	TGTGCCAGCAGTTACAATTCAGCGAGCTACGAGCAGTACTTC	CASSYNSASYEQYF
.	few	TRBV7-9	TRBJ1-1	TGTGCCAGCAGCGGACAAGACGTAGAAAACACTGAAGCTTTCTTT	CASSGQDVENTEAFF